The 4 T cell receptor beta chains presented below share a single source sample, sequenced in a study of T cells in Graves' hyperthyroidism and ophthalmopathy. Researchers took RNA transcripts and amplified the TCR beta CDR3 regions from them. HTBI primers were used for first-round RT-PCR of the TCR CDR3. TCRdb passed the multiplex PCR reads through MiXCR, listing each CDR3 protein once. The repertoire has hundreds of thousands of distinct CDR3 sequences, approximately 15% of them found once; the top ten carry around 4%. The source material was blood. The origin of the receptors is a woman in her thirties or forties with Graves' ophthalmopathy.

V gene TRBV19 combines with J gene TRBJ1-3; no clear D gene. Germline V CDR1 and CDR2: LNHDA, SQIVND (reference sequence). With 10 bases removed from V and 0 bases from J, the gap between germline ends came to 16 bases. The CDR3 sequence is 15 residues long. CDR3 coding DNA: TGTGCCACCCAGTCGGACTCAAGCTCTGGAAACACCATATATTTT. Translation gives CATQSDSSSGNTIYF.

The V call is TRBV30, the J call TRBJ1-1; TRBD1 is a possible D gene (5 bases). V was shortened by 6 bases and J by 4 bases, with 15 bases between the two germline ends. The CDR3 runs to 13 residues. Germline lookup yields CDR1 GTSNPN and CDR2 SVGIG (reference sequence). CDR3 sequence reads: CACAGTYSTEAFF. The CDR3 DNA is TGTGCCTGCGCGGGGACCTACTCCACTGAAGCTTTCTTT.

This clonotype appeared many times. V is TRBV20-1 and J is TRBJ1-1; 9 positions match TRBD1. The germline V gene encodes CDR1 DFQATT and CDR2 SNEGSKA (reference sequence). This CDR3 has 14 residues. After removal of 0 bases from V and 5 bases from J, the junction contained 4 bases not matched to a gene. CDR3 sequence: CSARDTGGRTEAFF. CDR3 in DNA: TGCAGTGCTAGAGATACAGGGGGCAGGACTGAAGCTTTCTTT.

The chain employs TRBV12-3 or TRBV12-4 and TRBJ2-5; weak D call: TRBD2 (5 bases). The CDR3 loop spans 17 amino acids. Trimming shortened V by 8 bases and J by 5 bases, and 27 bases separated the two germline ends. For the CDR3, the DNA is TGTGCCAGCGCTCTCCGCGATGGAGGCGGTAAGCGGGAGACCCAGTACTTC. Residues: CASALRDGGGKRETQYF.